Following are 24 T cell receptor beta chains from one sample sequenced in a study of shared clonotypes between healthy human individuals. Terminally differentiated effector memory CD45RA+ cells were excluded by CCR7 positive selection of CD45RO-negative cells. TCRdb's copy holds only in-frame clones and misses some; the assay was immunoSEQ multiplex PCR. The sample consists of some 2 million clones, about 95% of them appearing once. What was sequenced was naive CD8+ T cells sorted from blood. The receptors originated from a man between 18 and 29 years old in good health.

The gene calls are TRBV4-3 and TRBJ2-1, with D perhaps TRBD1 or TRBD2 (6 bases each). The CDR3 spans 17 residues. The V end lost 4 bases, the J end lost 4 bases, and 20 bases lay between the germline ends. Germline V lookup: CDR1 LGHNA, CDR2 YSLEER. Here the CDR3 DNA reads TGCGCCAGCAGCCCAAGGGTTCCGGGGGACATGTACAATGAGCAGTTCTTC. This translates into CASSPRVPGDMYNEQFF.

This clone was detected only once. V usage is TRBV18 and J usage is TRBJ2-3; 10 nucleotides match TRBD2. V lost 4 bases and J lost 2; bases outside the gene matches: 6. Germline assignment: CDR1 KGHSH and CDR2 LQKENI. The CDR3 spans 16 residues. In nucleotides, the CDR3 is TGTGCCAGCTCACGGTATAGCGGGAGGACCACAGATACGCAGTATTTT. It specifies CASSRYSGRTTDTQYF.

Points on this clone: At one end, the junction sequence differs from germline, possibly due to a read error. The rearrangement links TRBV5-6 to TRBJ2-7, with 7 bases that match TRBD1. The length of the CDR3 is 14 residues. CDR1 is SGHDT, CDR2 YYEEEE, per germline. The CDR3 sequence: CTSSWTGSSYEQYF. CDR3 nucleotides: TGTACCAGCAGCTGGACAGGTAGCTCCTACGAGCAGTACTTC. The full variable domain, in which reference TRBV5-6 and TRBJ2-7 provide the parts outside the CDR3, is DAGVTQSPTHLIKTRGQQVTLRCSPKSGHDTVSWYQQALGQGPQFIFQYYEEEERQRGNFPDRFSGHQFPNYSSELNVNALLLGDSALYLCTSSWTGSSYEQYFGPGTRLTVT.

The CDR3 reads CASSRSWETGVAEQYF. The CDR3 region has the DNA TGTGCCAGCAGCAGATCGTGGGAGACAGGGGTAGCCGAGCAGTACTTC. The rearrangement joins TRBV2 to TRBJ2-7, with 8 bases aligning to TRBD1. CDR1 and CDR2 from the germline V gene are SNHLY and FYNNEI. J was trimmed by 6 bases and V by 6 bases; bases with no gene match: 16. The CDR3 is 16 residues long.

The V gene is TRBV27, the J gene TRBJ2-4; unclear D gene. V lost 1 base and J 9 bases, leaving 16 bases between the germline ends. Germline V CDR1 and CDR2: MNHEY, SMNVEV (reference sequence). The CDR3 consists of 15 residues. CDR3 loop: CASSLLGRERGIQYF. CDR3 DNA: TGTGCCAGCAGTTTATTGGGCCGCGAACGTGGCATTCAGTACTTC.

The rearrangement links TRBV18 to TRBJ2-7; D unresolved. The CDR3 runs to 15 residues. Germline V gene lookup returns CDR1 KGHSH and CDR2 LQKENI. Trimming took 5 bases from V and 2 from J, leaving 16 bases between them. The CDR3 is CASSGVKGIPYEQYF. CDR3 bases: TGTGCCAGCTCAGGTGTTAAGGGTATACCCTACGAGCAGTACTTC.

For this clone: The sample contains more than one DNA sequence encoding this CDR3. CDR3 region: CASSQGQGASYEQYF. In DNA form, the CDR3 reads TGCGCCAGCAGCCAAGGACAGGGTGCCTCCTACGAGCAGTACTTC. The chain links TRBV4-3 to TRBJ2-7, with 7 bases identical to TRBD1. The germline V gene encodes CDR1 LGHNA and CDR2 YSLEER. This CDR3 has 15 amino acids. Trimming cost V 1 base and J 0 bases; bases outside gene matches: 3.

This chain links TRBV10-3 with TRBJ2-1, with D maybe TRBD2 (7 bases). In germline, CDR1 is ENHRY, CDR2 SYGVKD. Trimming pared 10 bases from V and 8 bases from J, leaving 18 bases between. The CDR3 is 13 amino acids. This CDR3 is CASRGALTDEQFF. The DNA of the CDR3 is TGTGCCAGTCGGGGGGCTCTTACGGATGAGCAGTTCTTC.

This clone was seen only once. The V gene is TRBV4-2, the J gene TRBJ2-7; D is possibly TRBD2 (5 bases). The CDR3 runs 15 residues. Germline CDR1 LGHNA, CDR2 YNFKEQ. V was shortened by 3 bases and J by 5 bases, with 17 bases between the two germline ends. The CDR3 loop is CASSHVEEGFNEQYF. The CDR3 DNA follows: TGTGCCAGCAGCCATGTCGAAGAGGGTTTCAACGAGCAGTACTTC.

This rearrangement joins TRBV18 to TRBJ2-6; unclear D gene. The V gene's germline CDR1 is KGHSH and CDR2 LQKENI. The CDR3 spans 14 residues. V was trimmed by 2 bases and J by 2 bases, leaving 4 bases between them. CDR3 protein: CASSPGAGANVLTF. DNA for the CDR3: TGTGCCAGCTCACCAGGGGCTGGGGCCAACGTCCTGACTTTC.

The gene calls are TRBV4-1 and TRBJ2-1; D unresolved. The ends were cut back, 4 bases at V and 6 bases at J, with 10 bases in the middle. The CDR3 covers 13 residues. The germline CDR1 and CDR2 sequences are MGHRA and YSYEKL. The CDR3 region has the DNA TGCGCCAGCAGCCCGTACCCTGGCAATGAGCAGTTCTTC. It encodes CASSPYPGNEQFF.

This chain uses TRBV19 with TRBJ2-2; D tentatively fits TRBD1 or TRBD2 (5 bases each). The CDR3 totals 15 residues. Germline V gives CDR1 LNHDA, CDR2 SQIVND (reference sequence). Trimming took off 3 bases at V and 2 bases at J, with 10 bases between the two ends. The CDR3 DNA follows: TGTGCCAGTAGTATCCCCGGGGCTAACACCGGGGAGCTGTTTTTT. Its protein product is CASSIPGANTGELFF.

The chain uses TRBV4-2 and TRBJ2-7; 13 bases fit TRBD2. The CDR3 sequence is 17 residues long. V dropped 4 bases and J dropped 4; count of bases not matched to a gene: 10. Germline-derived CDR1 and CDR2 are LGHNA and YNFKEQ. For the CDR3, the DNA is TGTGCCAGCAGCCTCACTTCCGGGACTAGCGGGGTATACGAGCAGTACTTC. Translation: CASSLTSGTSGVYEQYF.

This clone is a singleton in its sample. The sample carries other DNA sequences with the same CDR3. J is TRBJ2-7 and V is TRBV19, with 7 bases aligning to TRBD2. The germline V gene has CDR1 LNHDA and CDR2 SQIVND (reference sequence). The J segment lost 0 bases and the V segment lost 5 bases, leaving 4 bases of the junction unmatched. This CDR3 comprises 14 residues. The CDR3 sequence: CASSGGGSSYEQYF. For the CDR3, the DNA is TGTGCCAGTAGTGGCGGGGGTAGCTCCTACGAGCAGTACTTC.

The V call is TRBV4-1, the J call TRBJ1-3; D unclear. The CDR3 sequence is 15 residues long. Germline CDR1 and CDR2: MGHRA and YSYEKL. V was cut by 1 base and J by 0 bases, with 7 bases left in between. In DNA form, the CDR3 reads TGCGCCAGCAGCCAAGGGCCGATCTCTGGAAACACCATATATTTT. Residues: CASSQGPISGNTIYF.

The V call is TRBV14, the J call TRBJ2-7, with TRBD2 as a possible D gene (5 bases). The CDR3 totals 14 residues. The germline gives CDR1 SGHDN, CDR2 FVKESK. Trimming cost V 0 bases and J 3 bases, with 9 bases left between them. This CDR3 reads CASSQESGIYEQYF. In DNA, the CDR3 is TGTGCCAGCAGCCAAGAATCGGGAATCTACGAGCAGTACTTC. Full variable domain (outside the CDR3, taken from reference TRBV14 and TRBJ2-7): EAGVTQFPSHSVIEKGQTVTLRCDPISGHDNLYWYRRVMGKEIKFLLHFVKESKQDESGMPNNRFLAERTGGTYSTLKVQPAELEDSGVYFCASSQESGIYEQYFGPGTRLTVT.

The chain joins TRBV19 to TRBJ1-5; TRBD1 matches 8 bases. CDR3 length: 15 residues. V was pared by 7 bases and J by 2 bases, with 7 bases of the junction left unmatched. Looked up from germline, CDR1 is LNHDA and CDR2 is SQIVND (reference sequence). DNA of the CDR3: TGTGCCAGTATCAAGGACAGGGAGGGCAATCAGCCCCAGCATTTT. Translation: CASIKDREGNQPQHF.

The chain employs TRBV27 and TRBJ1-1, with TRBD1 as a possible D gene (6 bases). The CDR3 consists of 13 residues. Looked up from germline, CDR1 is MNHEY and CDR2 is SMNVEV (reference sequence). Trimming removed 3 bases at V and 5 bases at J, with 10 bases between. Here the CDR3 DNA reads TGTGCCAGCAGTTTGGGGGCATGGACTGAAGCTTTCTTT. Translating gives CASSLGAWTEAFF.

The rearrangement uses TRBV30 and TRBJ2-2, with D perhaps TRBD1 or TRBD2 (5 bases each). The germline gives CDR1 GTSNPN, CDR2 SVGIG (reference sequence). V lost 3 bases to trimming and J lost 6 bases, with 17 bases between them. CDR3 size: 15 residues. CDR3 sequence (DNA): TGTGCCTGGAGCGGGGCAGGTGGGGAAGCCGGGGAGCTGTTTTTT. Amino acids: CAWSGAGGEAGELFF.

This sequence joins TRBV6-4 and TRBJ1-5, with unresolved D. Germline values: CDR1 MRHNA, CDR2 SNTAGT. The CDR3 length is 13 residues. Trimming took off 5 bases at V and 4 bases at J, with 9 bases between the two ends. CDR3 bases: TGTGCCAGCAGTCCTACCCGGAATCAGCCCCAGCATTTT. As protein: CASSPTRNQPQHF.

The chain recombines TRBV6-5 with TRBJ1-1; TRBD1 aligns across 7 bases. The CDR3 totals 14 residues. The trim removed 5 bases at V and 1 base at J, leaving 4 bases unmatched. From germline, CDR1 is MNHEY and CDR2 SVGAGI. The CDR3 loop reads CASSRDRGNTEAFF. The CDR3 DNA is TGTGCCAGCAGTAGGGACAGAGGGAACACTGAAGCTTTCTTT.

This clone is a singleton in its sample. This chain links TRBV4-1 with TRBJ1-1; 7 bases are a match to TRBD1. The length of the CDR3 is 17 residues. V was pared by 2 bases and J by 0 bases, with 9 bases of the junction left unmatched. Germline CDR1 and CDR2: MGHRA and YSYEKL. The CDR3 reads CASSQRPLGGVNTEAFF. CDR3 DNA: TGCGCCAGCAGCCAAAGGCCGCTAGGGGGCGTGAACACTGAAGCTTTCTTT.

The chain has TRBV7-2 and TRBJ2-1; D remains unclear. The V end lost 5 bases, the J end lost 0 bases, and 14 bases lay between the germline ends. The CDR3 runs to 16 residues. Germline lookup yields CDR1 SGHTA and CDR2 FQGNSA. The CDR3 loop reads CASSTNPDNSYNEQFF. CDR3 nucleotide sequence: TGTGCCAGCAGCACGAATCCCGACAACTCCTACAATGAGCAGTTCTTC. The full variable domain, rest sourced from reference TRBV7-2 and TRBJ2-1, is GAGVSQSPSNKVTEKGKDVELRCDPISGHTALYWYRQSLGQGLEFLIYFQGNSAPDKSGLPSDRFSAERTGGSVSTLTIQRTQQEDSAVYLCASSTNPDNSYNEQFFGPGTRLTVL.

The chain couples TRBV28 to TRBJ1-2; D is unclear. The CDR3 has 15 residues. CDR1 is MDHEN, CDR2 SYDVKM, per germline. Trimming left V 7 bases short and J 1 base short, with 16 bases between. The CDR3 bases are TGTGCCAGCACCACCTGGGGAACTTTTAACTATGGCTACACCTTC. Residues: CASTTWGTFNYGYTF.